This section outlines one T cell receptor beta chain sequence together with its context. Antigen specificity is unknown. V gave up 3 bases and J gave up 2 bases, with 14 bases separating them. The CDR3 is made up of 15 amino acids. Germline V gene lookup returns CDR1 MGHRA and CDR2 YSYEKL. The data were produced by immunoSEQ multiplex PCR, yet TCRdb's version contains in-frame clones alone and is incomplete. The table includes roughly 130,000 clones, 85% to 90% detected once. These data are taken from a study of cytomegalovirus exposure and HLA in healthy donors. Study results and caveats: The TCR clusters that emerged in the first cohort tended, a later analysis found, to co-occur in the 110 or so validation repertoires. Researchers catalogued about 150 TCR beta chains as cytomegalovirus-associated.

Sequenced sample: PBMCs. The V and J genes are TRBV4-1 and TRBJ2-7; possible D gene TRBD2, 5 bases. This clonotype originated in a woman between 25 and 40 years old in good health and CMV-seropositive. CDR3 DNA sequence: TGCGCCAGCAGCCAGCTTGAGGGTGCTACCTACGAGCAGTACTTC. This translates into CASSQLEGATYEQYF.